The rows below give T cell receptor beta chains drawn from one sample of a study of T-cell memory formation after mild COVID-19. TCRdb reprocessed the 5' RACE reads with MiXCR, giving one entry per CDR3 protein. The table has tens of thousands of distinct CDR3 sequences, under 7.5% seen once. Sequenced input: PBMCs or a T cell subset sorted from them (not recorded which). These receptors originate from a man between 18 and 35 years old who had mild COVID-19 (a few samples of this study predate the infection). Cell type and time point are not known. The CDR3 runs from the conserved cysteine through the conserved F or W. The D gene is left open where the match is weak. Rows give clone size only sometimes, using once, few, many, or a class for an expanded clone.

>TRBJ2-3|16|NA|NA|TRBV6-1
TGTGCCAGCAGTGATGTTATGGGCGGTCGTACAGATACGCAGTATTTT
CASSDVMGGRTDTQYF
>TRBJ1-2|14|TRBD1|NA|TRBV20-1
TGCAGTGCTAGGGCTCATGACAGGGTGCGTGGCTACACCTTC
CSARAHDRVRGYTF
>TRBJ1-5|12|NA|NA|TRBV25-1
TGTGCCAGCAGTGGTGTCGATCAGCCCCAGCATTTT
CASSGVDQPQHF
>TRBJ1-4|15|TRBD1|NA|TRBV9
TGTGCCAGCAGCCCGGGGACAGGGTTTTCAGAAAAACTGTTTTTT
CASSPGTGFSEKLFF
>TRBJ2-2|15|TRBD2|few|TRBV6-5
TGTGCCAGCAGTTACCCGCGGGGGGGCACCGGGGAGCTGTTTTTT
CASSYPRGGTGELFF
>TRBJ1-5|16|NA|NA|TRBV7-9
TGTGCCAGCAGCCCGGGGACTCCCTCAGTTGGTCAGCCCCAGCATTTT
CASSPGTPSVGQPQHF
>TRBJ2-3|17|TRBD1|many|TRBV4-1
TGCGCCAGCAGCCGACCGGGACAGAGACTTCGTAGAGATACGCAGTATTTT
CASSRPGQRLRRDTQYF
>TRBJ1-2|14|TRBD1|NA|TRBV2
TGTGCCAGCAGTAGGGACAGGGGTACTTATGGCTACACCTTC
CASSRDRGTYGYTF
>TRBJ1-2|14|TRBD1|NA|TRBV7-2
TGTGCCAGCAGCCCGCAGGGACAGGAGGGAGGCTACACCTTC
CASSPQGQEGGYTF
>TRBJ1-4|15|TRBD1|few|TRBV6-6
TGTGCCAGCACCGAACCCGGGACAGGGAATGAAAAACTGTTTTTT
CASTEPGTGNEKLFF
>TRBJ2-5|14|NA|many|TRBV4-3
TGCGCCAGCAGCCAAGTTGGAGGCTCGGAGACCCAGTACTTC
CASSQVGGSETQYF
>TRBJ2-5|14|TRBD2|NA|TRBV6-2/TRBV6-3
TGTGCCAGCAGACCCTCTAGCGGGGAAGAGACCCAGTACTTC
CASRPSSGEETQYF
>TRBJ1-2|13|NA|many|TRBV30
TGTGCCTGGAAACGAGACCGCCCCTATGGCTACACCTTC
CAWKRDRPYGYTF
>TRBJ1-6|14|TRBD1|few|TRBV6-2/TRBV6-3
TGTGCCAGCAGTCCGACAGGGAATGAATCACCCCTCCACTTT
CASSPTGNESPLHF
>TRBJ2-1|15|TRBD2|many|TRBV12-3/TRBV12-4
TGTGCCAGCAGGCAGGCGGGAGGCTCCTACAATGAGCAGTTCTTC
CASRQAGGSYNEQFF
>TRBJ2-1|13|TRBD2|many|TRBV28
TGTGCCAGTTCTAGCGGGGCCTACAATGAGCAGTTCTTC
CASSSGAYNEQFF
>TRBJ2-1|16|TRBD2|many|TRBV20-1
TGCAGTGCTAGAGATTCGGGTAGCGGGGGGGCCGTTGAGCAGTTCTTC
CSARDSGSGGAVEQFF
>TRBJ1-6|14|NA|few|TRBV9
TGTGCCAGCAGCGTAGACGGCCGGGATTCACCCCTCCACTTT
CASSVDGRDSPLHF
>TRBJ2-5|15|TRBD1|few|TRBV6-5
TGTGCCAGCAGTCCCCTTTCTGGGACAGGGGAGACCCAGTACTTC
CASSPLSGTGETQYF
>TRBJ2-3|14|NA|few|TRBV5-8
TGTGCCAGCAGCTTGTGGCGGGGCACAGATACGCAGTATTTT
CASSLWRGTDTQYF
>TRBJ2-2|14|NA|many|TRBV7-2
TGTGCCAGCAGCCAGGACATCCTCACCGGGGAGCTGTTTTTT
CASSQDILTGELFF
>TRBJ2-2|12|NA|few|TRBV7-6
TGTGCCAGCAGCCTGGACCTCGGGGAGCTGTTTTTT
CASSLDLGELFF
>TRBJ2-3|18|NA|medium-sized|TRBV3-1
TGTGCCACCTCCGGGCCGATCCGCAGGGATATAGGAACAGATACGCAGTATTTT
CATSGPIRRDIGTDTQYF
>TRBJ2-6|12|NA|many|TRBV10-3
TGTGCCACCGACTCTGGGGCCAACGTCCTGACTTTC
CATDSGANVLTF
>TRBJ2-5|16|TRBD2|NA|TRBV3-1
TGTGCCAGCAGCCCCACTAGCGGGGGTTTTCAAGAGACCCAGTACTTC
CASSPTSGGFQETQYF
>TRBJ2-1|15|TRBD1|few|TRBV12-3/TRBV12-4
TGTGCCAGCAGTTTAAAGGGACAGAAGGTTGTTAAGCAGTTCTTC
CASSLKGQKVVKQFF
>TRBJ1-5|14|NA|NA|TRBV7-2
TGTGCCAGCAGCTTCCTAAATAGCAATCAGCCCCAGCATTTT
CASSFLNSNQPQHF
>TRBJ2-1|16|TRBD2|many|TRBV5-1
TGCGCCAGCAGCTTTGCGACTAGCGGGGGGGCCCATGAGCAGTTCTTC
CASSFATSGGAHEQFF
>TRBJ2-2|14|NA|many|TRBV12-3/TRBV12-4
TGTGCCAGCCAGCTTGGGGCGTTTACCGGGGAGCTGTTTTTT
CASQLGAFTGELFF
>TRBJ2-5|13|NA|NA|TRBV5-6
TGTGCCAGCAGCTTCTCCTTGTCGGAGACCCAGTACTTC
CASSFSLSETQYF
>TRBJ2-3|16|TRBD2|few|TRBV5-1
TGCGCCAGCAGCTTGGCTGGCGGGGGGGATCCAGATACGCAGTATTTT
CASSLAGGGDPDTQYF
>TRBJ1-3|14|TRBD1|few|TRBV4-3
TGCGCCAGCAGCCCGGGACAGCAATATGACACCATATATTTT
CASSPGQQYDTIYF